The 27 T cell receptor beta chains below were found in one sample sequenced in a study of blood T cell repertoires in COVID-19. Only in-frame clones appear in the TCRdb table, and some are missing; sequencing was by immunoSEQ multiplex PCR. The sample carries over 85,000 clones, over 70% recorded once. What was sequenced was peripheral blood. The receptors were gathered from a human donor in a cohort sampled during active COVID-19.

This clone has just one count. The chain links TRBV30 to TRBJ2-3; the match to TRBD1 covers 7 bases. The J segment lost 3 bases and the V segment lost 8 bases, leaving 11 bases of the junction unmatched. CDR1 and CDR2 from the germline V gene are GTSNPN and SVGIG (reference sequence). CDR3 length: 14 amino acids. The CDR3 nucleotides are TGTGCCCACCAGGGGGAATCCAGGACAGATACGCAGTATTTT. Amino acids: CAHQGESRTDTQYF.

The chain carries TRBV19 and TRBJ1-6; 8 bases are a match to TRBD1. The CDR3 totals 16 residues. CDR1 and CDR2 (germline): LNHDA, SQIVND (reference sequence). V lost 6 bases and J lost 0; bases outside the gene matches: 4. The CDR3 here is CASRRDRSSYNSPLHF. The CDR3, as DNA: TGTGCCAGTAGGAGGGACAGGAGCTCCTATAATTCACCCCTCCACTTT. Variable domain in full (rest from reference TRBV19 and TRBJ1-6): DGGITQSPKYLFRKEGQNVTLSCEQNLNHDAMYWYRQDPGQGLRLIYYSQIVNDFQKGDIAEGYSVSREKKESFPLTVTSAQKNPTAFYLCASRRDRSSYNSPLHFGNGTRLTVT.

This clone was found once. The chain couples TRBV19 to TRBJ1-5; unclear D gene. Germline lookup yields CDR1 LNHDA and CDR2 SQIVND (reference sequence). The CDR3 totals 14 residues. The germline V and J ends were trimmed by 3 bases and 1 base, with 7 bases remaining between them. In DNA form, the CDR3 reads TGTGCCAGTAGTATGAGCGGAAGCAATCAGCCCCAGCATTTT. It yields the protein CASSMSGSNQPQHF.

This clone was found a few times. The chain combines TRBV28 with TRBJ2-5; 10 bases line up with TRBD1. Germline V gene data show CDR1 as MDHEN and CDR2 as SYDVKM. Germline trimming cut 6 bases from V and 4 bases from J; bases unmatched to any gene: 5. This CDR3 contains 14 residues. CDR3 in DNA: TGTGCCAGCAGAGTTGACAGGGGGCGAGAGACCCAGTACTTC. Residues: CASRVDRGRETQYF.

The chain carries TRBV27 and TRBJ1-3, with TRBD1 as a possible D gene (5 bases). V was cut by 3 bases and J by 0 bases, with 15 bases left in between. CDR3 length equals 17 residues. Germline lookup yields CDR1 MNHEY and CDR2 SMNVEV (reference sequence). CDR3 bases: TGTGCCAGCAGTTTGACAGCCCCCCTCCACTCTGGAAACACCATATATTTT. Translated: CASSLTAPLHSGNTIYF.

The table lists this clone with a count of one. The rearrangement links TRBV18 to TRBJ1-5; D remains unclear. CDR1 is KGHSH, CDR2 LQKENI, per germline. The CDR3 is 16 residues long. With 3 bases removed from V and 7 bases from J, the gap between germline ends came to 19 bases. CDR3 amino acids: CASSPYLELSGQPQHF. DNA of the CDR3: TGTGCCAGCTCACCCTACCTGGAACTATCGGGACAGCCCCAGCATTTT.

The V and J genes are TRBV11-1 and TRBJ2-3; 9 positions match TRBD1. This CDR3 region has 16 residues. Germline V CDR1 and CDR2: SGHAT, FQDESV (reference sequence). The trim removed 6 bases at V and 3 bases at J, leaving 10 bases unmatched. Here the CDR3 DNA reads TGTGCCAGCAGTTACCCAGGACAGGGGCGGACAGATACGCAGTATTTT. As protein: CASSYPGQGRTDTQYF. The entire variable domain, with the rest obtained from reference TRBV11-1 and TRBJ2-3, is as follows: EAEVAQSPRYKITEKSQAVAFWCDPISGHATLYWYRQILGQGPELLVQFQDESVVDDSQLPKDRFSAERLKGVDSTLKIQPAELGDSAMYLCASSYPGQGRTDTQYFGPGTRLTVL.

The V call is TRBV15, the J call TRBJ1-3, with a possible D match to TRBD1 (5 bases). Germline CDR1 LNHNV, CDR2 YYDKDF (reference sequence). This CDR3 region has 15 residues. Trimming shortened V by 0 bases and J by 2 bases, and 8 bases separated the two germline ends. The CDR3 reads CATSRDKGAGNTIYF. As DNA, the CDR3 is TGTGCCACCAGCAGAGATAAAGGGGCTGGAAACACCATATATTTT. Complete variable domain (other parts from reference TRBV15 and TRBJ1-3): DAMVIQNPRYQVTQFGKPVTLSCSQTLNHNVMYWYQQKSSQAPKLLFHYYDKDFNNEADTPDNFQSRRPNTSFCFLDIRSPGLGDTAMYLCATSRDKGAGNTIYFGEGSWLTVV.

The chain joins TRBV27 to TRBJ2-3; TRBD2 matches 9 bases. The CDR3 spans 17 residues. Germline values: CDR1 MNHEY, CDR2 SMNVEV (reference sequence). J gave up 2 bases and V 6 bases, and 12 bases lay outside the gene matches. CDR3 loop: CASSSPSLAGITDTQYF. The CDR3 bases are TGTGCCAGCAGCTCCCCGAGCCTAGCGGGAATCACAGATACGCAGTATTTT.

V and J are TRBV27 and TRBJ1-5; a weak D match, TRBD1 (5 bases). Trimming took 5 bases from V and 11 from J, leaving 22 bases between them. The CDR3 is made up of 15 amino acids. The germline CDR1 and CDR2 sequences are MNHEY and SMNVEV (reference sequence). CDR3 loop: CASSLAAGPLVAQHF. CDR3 in DNA: TGTGCCAGCAGTCTTGCCGCGGGGCCATTGGTAGCCCAGCATTTT.

V usage is TRBV18 and J usage is TRBJ2-1; 8 bases line up with TRBD2. The ends lost 0 bases at V and 7 bases at J; junction bases unmatched: 8. The germline V gene has CDR1 KGHSH and CDR2 LQKENI. CDR3 length equals 16 residues. Here the CDR3 reads CASSPPSGGPGNEQFF. CDR3 bases: TGTGCCAGCTCACCACCGTCGGGAGGGCCGGGGAATGAGCAGTTCTTC.

In this sample, this clone turned up once. The chain is built from TRBV12-3 or TRBV12-4 and TRBJ2-1; maybe TRBD1 (7 bases). The CDR3 length is 13 residues. V was shortened by 7 bases and J by 7 bases, with 14 bases between the two germline ends. In DNA, the CDR3 is TGTGCCAGCAAAGAGGGGGCGGGAAATGAGCAGTTCTTC. It yields the protein CASKEGAGNEQFF.

The chain joins TRBV18 to TRBJ2-5; TRBD2 matches 11 bases. V lost 4 bases and J lost 9; bases outside the gene matches: 4. This CDR3 region has 13 residues. Germline CDR1 and CDR2: KGHSH and LQKENI. CDR3 in amino acids: CASSQASGRPQYF. As DNA, the CDR3 is TGTGCCAGCTCACAGGCTAGCGGGAGGCCCCAGTACTTC.

This clone has just a few counts. Here the CDR3 reads CATSSGASGKFYEQYF. In nucleotides, the CDR3 is TGTGCCACTTCCTCAGGAGCTAGCGGGAAATTCTACGAGCAGTACTTC. The V gene is TRBV24-1, the J gene TRBJ2-7, with TRBD2 matching 9 bases. In germline, CDR1 is KGHDR, CDR2 SFDVKD. The ends lost 10 bases at V and 3 bases at J; junction bases unmatched: 15. The CDR3 is made up of 16 amino acids.

The chain recombines TRBV5-8 with TRBJ1-6; D gene unclear. This CDR3 region has 15 residues. From germline, CDR1 is SGHTS and CDR2 YDEGEE. Trimming took off 0 bases at V and 10 bases at J, with 14 bases between the two ends. CDR3 nucleotides: TGTGCCAGCAGCTTGGTGGCCAGCCCAGGATCACCCCTCCACTTT. This translates into CASSLVASPGSPLHF.

In this sample, this clone turned up a few times. DNA of the CDR3: TGTGCCAGCAGCTCCTGGAAGGACCCAGCGGATGGCTACACCTTC. Protein product: CASSSWKDPADGYTF. The chain links TRBV7-9 to TRBJ1-2; no firm D call. Trimming stripped 4 bases from V and 6 bases from J, with 18 bases between. There are 15 residues in the CDR3. CDR1 is SEHNR, CDR2 FQNEAQ, per germline (reference sequence).

V gene TRBV30 combines with J gene TRBJ2-1; the D gene is possibly TRBD2 (7 bases). V lost 4 bases, J lost 8 bases, and 15 bases lay in between. The CDR3 contains 13 residues. In germline, CDR1 is GTSNPN, CDR2 SVGIG (reference sequence). The CDR3 reads CAWKRGGSYEQFF. The CDR3 DNA follows: TGTGCCTGGAAGAGGGGGGGGTCGTATGAGCAGTTCTTC.

The CDR3 is CATSGIGQETQYF. The CDR3 DNA follows: TGTGCCACTTCAGGGATAGGCCAAGAGACCCAGTACTTC. This chain joins TRBV2 and TRBJ2-5, with a possible D match to TRBD1 (5 bases). With 10 bases removed from V and 1 base from J, the gap between germline ends came to 13 bases. CDR1 SNHLY and CDR2 FYNNEI come from the germline V gene. The CDR3 is made up of 13 amino acids.

The chain has TRBV2 and TRBJ2-2; 7 bases fit TRBD2. Looked up from germline, CDR1 is SNHLY and CDR2 is FYNNEI. This CDR3 is 16 amino acids long. V gave up 8 bases and J gave up 2 bases; unmatched junction bases: 11. In DNA, the CDR3 is TGTGCCAGCGGGGGGGTATTGACAAGAAACACCGGGGAGCTGTTTTTT. Protein product: CASGGVLTRNTGELFF.

The rearrangement uses TRBV7-2 and TRBJ1-3; D might be TRBD1 (6 bases). Germline assignment: CDR1 SGHTA and CDR2 FQGNSA. V lost 6 bases and J 6 bases, leaving 18 bases between the germline ends. The CDR3 runs to 15 residues. The CDR3 DNA sequence: TGTGCCAGCAGGCCAACAGGGCTTCAGACAAACACCATATATTTT. It is translated as CASRPTGLQTNTIYF. The full variable domain, rest sourced from reference TRBV7-2 and TRBJ1-3, is GAGVSQSPSNKVTEKGKDVELRCDPISGHTALYWYRQSLGQGLEFLIYFQGNSAPDKSGLPSDRFSAERTGGSVSTLTIQRTQQEDSAVYLCASRPTGLQTNTIYFGEGSWLTVV.

The chain recombines TRBV7-9 with TRBJ2-3, with 7 bases lining up with TRBD2. The V and J ends lost 4 bases and 4 bases, in that order; junction bases with no gene match: 5. The germline V gene encodes CDR1 SEHNR and CDR2 FQNEAQ (reference sequence). The CDR3 has 14 amino acids. The CDR3 DNA reads TGTGCCAGCAGCTCCGGGGCGGGAGCAGATACGCAGTATTTT. Its translation is CASSSGAGADTQYF.

CDR3 DNA: TGTGCCAGCAGCTTTGGGGGGAGGACTGAAGCTTTCTTT. This gives the protein CASSFGGRTEAFF. The chain couples TRBV7-2 to TRBJ1-1; D is possibly TRBD1 (5 bases). Germline V CDR1 and CDR2: SGHTA, FQGNSA. This CDR3 is 13 amino acids long. The germline V and J ends were trimmed by 3 bases and 5 bases, with 10 bases remaining between them. Filled out from reference TRBV7-2 and TRBJ1-1, the complete variable domain reads GAGVSQSPSNKVTEKGKDVELRCDPISGHTALYWYRQSLGQGLEFLIYFQGNSAPDKSGLPSDRFSAERTGGSVSTLTIQRTQQEDSAVYLCASSFGGRTEAFFGQGTRLTVV.

The V call is TRBV27, the J call TRBJ2-5; TRBD2 matches 8 bases. The CDR3 has 14 amino acids. The V and J ends lost 3 bases and 4 bases, in that order; junction bases with no gene match: 4. The germline CDR1 and CDR2 sequences are MNHEY and SMNVEV (reference sequence). The CDR3 protein is CASSFLAGGETQYF. CDR3 bases: TGTGCCAGCAGTTTCCTAGCGGGTGGAGAGACCCAGTACTTC.

V is TRBV28 and J is TRBJ2-1, with 11 nucleotides matching TRBD2. Germline values: CDR1 MDHEN, CDR2 SYDVKM. CDR3 length: 15 amino acids. V lost 5 bases, J lost 7 bases, and 7 bases stayed unmatched. The CDR3 nucleotides are TGTGCCAGCAGTGTACTAGCGGGAGCGGGGAATGAGCAGTTCTTC. Translated: CASSVLAGAGNEQFF. Based on the CDR3 plus reference TRBV28 and TRBJ2-1, the full variable domain is DVKVTQSSRYLVKRTGEKVFLECVQDMDHENMFWYRQDPGLGLRLIYFSYDVKMKEKGDIPEGYSVSREKKERFSLILESASTNQTSMYLCASSVLAGAGNEQFFGPGTRLTVL.

V is TRBV10-3 and J is TRBJ1-1; possible D gene TRBD1, 5 bases. CDR1 ENHRY and CDR2 SYGVKD come from the germline V gene. The V gene lost 6 bases and the J gene lost 1 base, with 9 bases spanning the gap. There are 13 residues in the CDR3. CDR3 loop: CAIRPRENTEAFF. The CDR3 nucleotides read TGTGCCATCAGGCCCAGGGAGAACACTGAAGCTTTCTTT.

V usage is TRBV4-1 and J usage is TRBJ1-3; no clear D gene. Germline V gene sequence: CDR1 MGHRA, CDR2 YSYEKL. V was clipped by 0 bases and J by 3 bases, with 9 bases between them. The CDR3 is 15 amino acids. The CDR3 spells CASSQDLGVGNTIYF. The DNA of the CDR3 is TGCGCCAGCAGCCAAGATCTCGGGGTTGGAAACACCATATATTTT.

This chain joins TRBV11-2 and TRBJ1-5, with a tentative D call TRBD1 (6 bases). Germline V lookup: CDR1 SGHAT, CDR2 FQNNGV. Trimming shortened V by 2 bases and J by 5 bases, and 13 bases separated the two germline ends. The CDR3 has 15 residues. As DNA, the CDR3 is TGTGCCAGCAGCTTAACAGGGACGGCTTATCAGCCCCAGCATTTT. Residues: CASSLTGTAYQPQHF. The full variable domain, completed using reference TRBV11-2 and TRBJ1-5, is EAGVAQSPRYKIIEKRQSVAFWCNPISGHATLYWYQQILGQGPKLLIQFQNNGVVDDSQLPKDRFSAERLKGVDSTLKIQPAKLEDSAVYLCASSLTGTAYQPQHFGDGTRLSIL.